Only a few counts were recorded for the clone carrying this TCR beta chain. There are 14 residues in the CDR3. Authors' methods: Estimates of nucleated cell counts were drawn from the amplification of reference gene primers. Using immunoSEQ multiplex PCR, the repertoire was profiled, and TCRdb retains in-frame clones only, with some absent. The DNA gave D and trimming, while V, J and clone size come from that table. The sample lists some 380,000 clones, roughly 80% occurring once. The data were taken from a study of blood T cell repertoires in COVID-19. Looking at the study overall: Specimens from acute and convalescent COVID-19 originated in the United States, Italy and Spain. Sample material is recorded as cDNA or gDNA derived from T cells, B-cell-depleted T cells, or PBMCs.

This clonotype was sampled from a human donor with acute or convalescent COVID-19. The donor label of this sample is uncertain. The gene calls are TRBV21-1 and TRBJ1-2; the D segment call TRBD1 is taken from the table without a DNA check. TRBV21-1 is shown as a pseudogene. What was sequenced was peripheral blood. The CDR3 region is CASSSQGYFYGYTF. The CDR3, as DNA: TGTGCCAGCAGCTCCCAGGGGTACTTCTATGGCTACACCTTC.